Following are 26 T cell receptor beta chains from one sample sequenced in a study of blood T cells in healthy people across ages. A second PCR, run for roughly 7 to 11 cycles, used a sample-barcoded 5' primer plus a J-beta primer mix. TCRdb fed the 5' RACE reads into MiXCR, producing one record per CDR3 protein. The data hold over 500,000 distinct CDR3 sequences, with roughly a quarter observed a single time. The sample was also reused in another study, on T cells of mothers and their children.

The sequenced sample consisted of blood. The receptors derive from a boy aged 2 to 10 in good health.

The chain links TRBV7-9 to TRBJ1-6, with D unresolved. Germline assignment: CDR1 SEHNR and CDR2 FQNEAQ (reference sequence). V was pared by 5 bases and J by 4 bases, with 6 bases between. CDR3 length equals 13 residues. In DNA, the CDR3 is TGTGCCAGCAGCGAAGGATATAATTCACCCCTCCACTTT. Its translation is CASSEGYNSPLHF.

This clonotype was picked up many times. The chain links TRBV27 to TRBJ1-3; the D gene is possibly TRBD1 (5 bases). Germline loops: CDR1 MNHEY, CDR2 SMNVEV (reference sequence). Deletions cut 8 bases from V and 4 bases from J, with 15 bases between. CDR3 length: 14 amino acids. In DNA, the CDR3 is TGTGCCAGCTCGCGGGGAGGGGTCGGAAACACCATATATTTT. Amino acids: CASSRGGVGNTIYF.

Only a few counts were recorded for this clonotype. CDR3 loop: CAISDVGTGELFF. In nucleotides, the CDR3 is TGTGCCATCAGTGATGTAGGGACCGGGGAGCTGTTTTTT. V usage is TRBV10-3 and J usage is TRBJ2-2, with D hard to call. CDR3 length: 13 residues. Germline V CDR1 and CDR2: ENHRY, SYGVKD. The V and J ends lost 3 bases and 5 bases respectively, with 7 bases between them.

This clonotype was seen just once. The junction and the germline gene differ at one end; a read error may be behind it. CDR3 DNA sequence: TGTGCCAGCAGGTTCACTAGCGGGGTAACAGATACGGAGTATTTT. This sequence encodes CASRFTSGVTDTEYF. The V call is TRBV12-3 or TRBV12-4, the J call TRBJ2-3, with TRBD2 matching over 10 bases. CDR3 length equals 15 residues.

V is TRBV20-1 and J is TRBJ2-1, with D perhaps matching TRBD2 (6 bases). CDR3 length: 11 amino acids. Trimming took 2 bases from V and 12 from J, leaving 11 bases between them. The germline gives CDR1 DFQATT, CDR2 SNEGSKA (reference sequence). CDR3 amino acids: CSARSIGGQFF. CDR3 bases: TGCAGTGCTAGAAGTATCGGGGGGCAGTTCTTC.

This clonotype was observed a single time. The CDR3, as DNA: TGTGCCAGCGTTGGACAGGGAGGCTACACCTTC. It is translated as CASVGQGGYTF. The V call is TRBV27, the J call TRBJ1-2; 8 positions agree with TRBD1. J gave up 8 bases and V 8 bases, and 4 bases lay outside the gene matches. Germline-derived CDR1 and CDR2 are MNHEY and SMNVEV (reference sequence). This CDR3 is 11 amino acids long.

A remark on this clonotype: A junction end diverges from the germline sequence, so it may reflect a read error. V and J are TRBV18 and TRBJ2-7; D might be TRBD2 (6 bases). Germline CDR1 reads KGHSH; CDR2 reads LQKENI. CDR3 length equals 16 residues. CDR3 region: CASSPPGWRGSYEQYF. The DNA for the CDR3 is TGTGCCAGCTCACCCCCAGGTTGGAGGGGCTCCTATGAGCAGTACTTC.

V and J are TRBV7-9 and TRBJ2-7, with 9 bases lining up with TRBD1. The CDR3 runs 15 residues. The V segment lost 4 bases and the J segment 7 bases; nucleotides outside the gene matches: 11. Per the germline V gene, CDR1 is SEHNR and CDR2 is FQNEAQ (reference sequence). The CDR3 DNA is TGTGCCAGCAGCTCATGGCTACAGGGGGCAGGGGAGCAGTACTTC. Translation gives CASSSWLQGAGEQYF.

CDR3 loop: CASSFRDRVTDTQYF. CDR3 DNA sequence: TGTGCCAGCAGTTTCCGGGACAGGGTCACAGATACGCAGTATTTT. The gene calls are TRBV28 and TRBJ2-3; TRBD1 agrees at 9 bases. CDR1 is MDHEN and CDR2 is SYDVKM in the germline V gene. This CDR3 comprises 15 residues. J gave up 2 bases and V 3 bases, and 3 bases lay outside the gene matches. The variable domain in full, with the rest retrieved from reference TRBV28 and TRBJ2-3, is DVKVTQSSRYLVKRTGEKVFLECVQDMDHENMFWYRQDPGLGLRLIYFSYDVKMKEKGDIPEGYSVSREKKERFSLILESASTNQTSMYLCASSFRDRVTDTQYFGPGTRLTVL.

Comments on this clonotype: One end of the junction fails to match germline, which may point to a read error. J is TRBJ1-4 and V is TRBV18; no reliable D call. This CDR3 spans 14 amino acids. CDR1 and CDR2 (germline): KGHSH, LQKENI. The CDR3 sequence is CARSPPTTNEKLFF. Here the CDR3 DNA reads TGTGCCCGCTCACCACCTACAACTAATGAAAAACTGTTTTTT.

This clonotype has more than one count but fewer than ten. The chain combines TRBV25-1 with TRBJ2-1; D might be TRBD2 (6 bases). TRBJ2-7 explains the end of the DNA better; the J call may be wrong. CDR3 length: 13 amino acids. Germline assignment: CDR1 MGHDK and CDR2 SYGVNS. This CDR3 is CASSGGSGYEQYF. The CDR3, as DNA: TGTGCCAGCAGTGGAGGTAGCGGCTACGAGCAGTACTTC.

V usage is TRBV7-9 and J usage is TRBJ2-7, with 16 nucleotides matching TRBD2. Looked up from germline, CDR1 is SEHNR and CDR2 is FQNEAQ (reference sequence). The CDR3 has 16 residues. J was trimmed by 6 bases and V by 6 bases; bases with no gene match: 8. In DNA, the CDR3 is TGTGCCAGCAGTGGCCCGGGACTAGCGGGAGGGGCCGAGCAGTACTTC. Protein product: CASSGPGLAGGAEQYF.

The V gene is TRBV3-1, the J gene TRBJ2-5; D is unclear. Looked up from germline, CDR1 is LGHDT and CDR2 is YNNKEL (reference sequence). The CDR3 is 14 residues long. V was trimmed by 4 bases and J by 1 base, leaving 10 bases between them. CDR3 DNA sequence: TGTGCCAGCAGCCGCCCAGGCTTCCAAGAGACCCAGTACTTC. This translates into CASSRPGFQETQYF.

The genes are TRBV10-3 and TRBJ2-5, with unresolved D. Germline CDR1 and CDR2: ENHRY and SYGVKD. Trimming left V 3 bases short and J 2 bases short, with 4 bases between. The CDR3 covers 12 residues. CDR3 in DNA: TGTGCCATCAGTGACCATCAAGAGACCCAGTACTTC. This translates into CAISDHQETQYF.

The rearrangement joins TRBV5-1 to TRBJ2-1, with TRBD2 identical over 9 bases. From germline, CDR1 is SGHRS and CDR2 YFSETQ. Losses at the gene ends were 4 bases for V and 7 bases for J; bases not matched to a gene: 12. The CDR3 is 16 amino acids. Written as DNA, the CDR3 is TGCGCCAGCAGCCTCGGGAATAGCGGGGGTGTGAATGAGCAGTTCTTC. Encoded protein: CASSLGNSGGVNEQFF.

This clonotype occurred a few times. J is TRBJ2-7 and V is TRBV7-2, with 8 bases matching TRBD2. The ends lost 1 base at V and 5 bases at J; junction bases unmatched: 13. This CDR3 has 17 amino acids. CDR1 and CDR2 (germline): SGHTA, FQGNSA. The CDR3 loop reads CASSLVSSGGGLDEQYF. In DNA, the CDR3 is TGTGCCAGCAGCTTAGTCTCATCCGGCGGGGGGCTGGACGAGCAGTACTTC. Variable domain in full (rest from reference TRBV7-2 and TRBJ2-7): GAGVSQSPSNKVTEKGKDVELRCDPISGHTALYWYRQSLGQGLEFLIYFQGNSAPDKSGLPSDRFSAERTGGSVSTLTIQRTQQEDSAVYLCASSLVSSGGGLDEQYFGPGTRLTVT.

The chain employs TRBV5-1 and TRBJ1-1; D is possibly TRBD1 (5 bases). Trimming stripped 4 bases from V and 1 base from J, with 11 bases between. Germline V gene sequence: CDR1 SGHRS, CDR2 YFSETQ. The CDR3 sequence is 14 residues long. The CDR3 sequence: CASSATRENTEAFF. As DNA, the CDR3 is TGCGCCAGCAGCGCTACCAGGGAGAACACTGAAGCTTTCTTT.

The V call is TRBV3-1, the J call TRBJ2-3, with D possibly being TRBD1 (6 bases). This CDR3 has 16 amino acids. CDR1 and CDR2 from the germline V gene are LGHDT and YNNKEL (reference sequence). V lost 0 bases to trimming and J lost 2 bases, with 12 bases between them. The CDR3: CASSQDYTGTTDTQYF. For the CDR3, the DNA is TGTGCCAGCAGCCAAGATTATACAGGGACCACAGATACGCAGTATTTT.

The chain recombines TRBV4-1 with TRBJ1-4, with D uncertain. Trimming took 6 bases from V and 0 from J, leaving 17 bases between them. CDR1 MGHRA and CDR2 YSYEKL come from the germline V gene. The CDR3 spans 17 residues. CDR3 sequence (DNA): TGCGCCAGCAGGGTTTTATTAACAGCAACAACTAATGAAAAACTGTTTTTT. It translates to CASRVLLTATTNEKLFF.

This clonotype showed up many times. The chain has TRBV6-4 and TRBJ2-6; D is uncertain. This CDR3 has 16 amino acids. Per the germline V gene, CDR1 is MRHNA and CDR2 is SNTAGT. The V and J ends lost 0 bases and 0 bases respectively, with 6 bases between them. The DNA of the CDR3 is TGTGCCAGCAGTGACTCATCTCGCTCTGGGGCCAACGTCCTGACTTTC. Translation: CASSDSSRSGANVLTF.

The chain recombines TRBV7-6 with TRBJ2-7, with D maybe TRBD2 (6 bases). CDR1 and CDR2 from the germline V gene are SGHVS and FNYEAQ. The CDR3 has 14 residues. The ends were cut back, 1 base at V and 2 bases at J, with 9 bases in the middle. The CDR3 DNA is TGTGCCAGCAGCTTAGGGACTACCCCCTACGAGCAGTACTTC. Protein: CASSLGTTPYEQYF.

This clonotype has only a few counts. V usage is TRBV4-1 and J usage is TRBJ1-1; TRBD1 agrees at 8 bases. CDR3 length equals 17 residues. V was clipped by 1 base and J by 3 bases; unmatched bases: 10. Germline V gene sequence: CDR1 MGHRA, CDR2 YSYEKL. This CDR3 reads CASSQGKLDRGYTEAFF. CDR3 DNA: TGCGCCAGCAGCCAAGGAAAGCTTGACAGGGGCTACACTGAAGCTTTCTTT.

This clonotype has a handful of counts. The rearrangement uses TRBV5-1 and TRBJ2-1; D might be TRBD2 (6 bases). Germline CDR1 reads SGHRS; CDR2 reads YFSETQ. This CDR3 comprises 16 residues. Trimming removed 2 bases from V and 3 bases from J, with 15 bases in between. DNA of the CDR3: TGCGCCAGCAGCTTAAGCGGAGGAGGGGACTACAATGAGCAGTTCTTC. Encoded protein: CASSLSGGGDYNEQFF. Complete variable domain (other parts from reference TRBV5-1 and TRBJ2-1): KAGVTQTPRYLIKTRGQQVTLSCSPISGHRSVSWYQQTPGQGLQFLFEYFSETQRNKGNFPGRFSGRQFSNSRSEMNVSTLELGDSALYLCASSLSGGGDYNEQFFGPGTRLTVL.

Concerning this clonotype itself: One end of the junction varies from germline; a read error may be responsible. The genes are TRBV4-3 and TRBJ2-1; TRBD1 or TRBD2 may be the D gene (5 bases each). CDR3 size: 16 residues. The germline CDR1 and CDR2 sequences are LGHNA and YSLEER. The DNA of the CDR3 is TGCGCCAGCAGCCAAGATTCAGGGAGCCCCTACAATGAGCAGTCCTTC. Encoded protein: CASSQDSGSPYNEQSF.

There are a few counts of this clonotype. The chain uses TRBV19 and TRBJ1-4, with D uncertain. The germline V and J ends were trimmed by 6 bases and 8 bases, with 19 bases remaining between them. The CDR3 length is 15 residues. The germline V gene encodes CDR1 LNHDA and CDR2 SQIVND (reference sequence). CDR3 sequence reads: CASRTSGGLGEKLFF. CDR3 DNA sequence: TGTGCCAGTAGAACTTCAGGAGGTCTGGGGGAAAAACTGTTTTTT.

This clonotype was seen only a few times. J is TRBJ2-5 and V is TRBV27; no definite D call. Trimming left V 2 bases short and J 6 bases short, with 13 bases between. This CDR3 has 14 amino acids. Germline values: CDR1 MNHEY, CDR2 SMNVEV (reference sequence). The CDR3 sequence is CASSLTDPRQTQYF. The CDR3 bases are TGTGCCAGCAGTTTAACGGACCCCAGGCAGACCCAGTACTTC.